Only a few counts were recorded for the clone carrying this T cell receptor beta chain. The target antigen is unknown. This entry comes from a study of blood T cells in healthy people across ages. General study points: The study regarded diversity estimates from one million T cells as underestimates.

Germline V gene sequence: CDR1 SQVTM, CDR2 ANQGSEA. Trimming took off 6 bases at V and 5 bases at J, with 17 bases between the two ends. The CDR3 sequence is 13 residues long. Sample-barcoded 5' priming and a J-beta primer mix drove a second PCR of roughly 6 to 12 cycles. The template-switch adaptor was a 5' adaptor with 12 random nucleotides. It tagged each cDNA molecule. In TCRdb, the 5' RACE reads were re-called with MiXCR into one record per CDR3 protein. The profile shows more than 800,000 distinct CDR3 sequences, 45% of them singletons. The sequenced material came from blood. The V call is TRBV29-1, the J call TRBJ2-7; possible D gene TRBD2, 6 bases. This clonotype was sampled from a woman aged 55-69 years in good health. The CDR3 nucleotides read TGCAGCGTCTTTGGGAGGTTAGGCCACGAGCAGTACTTC. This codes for CSVFGRLGHEQYF.